Reported below is one TCR beta chain. Data came from immunoSEQ multiplex PCR; TCRdb stores just in-frame clones and leaves some out. The profile shows tens of thousands of clones, around 94% of them singletons. The data belong to a study of OX40 agonist ivuxolimab in advanced cancers. Germline V lookup: CDR1 MNHEY, CDR2 SVGAGI. The V and J ends lost 7 bases and 6 bases respectively, with 15 bases between them. The CDR3 runs 13 residues. The sequence derives from an adult with an advanced solid tumor such as melanoma, head and neck, liver or kidney cancer. Material: CD4+ or CD8+ T cells sorted from blood, obtained in a trial of the OX40 agonist ivuxolimab. This chain joins TRBV6-5 and TRBJ1-1, with D tentatively TRBD1 (5 bases). CDR3 in amino acids: CASTLIPGAEAFF. For the CDR3, the DNA is TGTGCCAGCACCTTGATCCCGGGGGCTGAAGCTTTCTTT.